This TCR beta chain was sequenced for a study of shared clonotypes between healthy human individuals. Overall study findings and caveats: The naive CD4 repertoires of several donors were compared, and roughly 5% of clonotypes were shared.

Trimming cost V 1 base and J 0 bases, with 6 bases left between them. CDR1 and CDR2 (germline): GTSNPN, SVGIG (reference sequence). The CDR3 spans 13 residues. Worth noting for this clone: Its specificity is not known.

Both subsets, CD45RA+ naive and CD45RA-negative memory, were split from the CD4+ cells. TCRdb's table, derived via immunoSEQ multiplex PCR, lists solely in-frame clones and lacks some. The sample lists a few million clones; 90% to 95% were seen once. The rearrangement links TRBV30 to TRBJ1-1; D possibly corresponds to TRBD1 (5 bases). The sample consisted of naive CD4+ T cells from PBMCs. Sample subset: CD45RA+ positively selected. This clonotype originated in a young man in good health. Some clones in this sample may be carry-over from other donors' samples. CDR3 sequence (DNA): TGTGCCTGGAGTGAGGGGTTGAACACTGAAGCTTTCTTT. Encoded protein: CAWSEGLNTEAFF. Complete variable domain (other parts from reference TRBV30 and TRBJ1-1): SQTIHQWPATLVQPVGSPLSLECTVEGTSNPNLYWYRQAAGRGLQLLFYSVGIGQISSEVPQNLSASRPQDRQFILSSKKLLLSDSGFYLCAWSEGLNTEAFFGQGTRLTVV.